Below, 30 T cell receptor beta chains from the same sample are listed, as sequenced in a study of CD4 T cells in relation to SARS-CoV-2 and coronaviruses. No cognate antigen is known for these TCRs. Unexposed donor CD4+ T cells date from about 2011-2018, before the COVID-19 pandemic. After approximately ten days of culture, CD4+ T cells were isolated. Assay: immunoSEQ multiplex PCR; the TCRdb copy retains only in-frame clones and omits some. In the table there are 20,000 to 25,000 clones, 74% of which are singletons. Sequencing was carried out using CD4+ T cells from PBMCs, cultured in vitro. These receptors all come from a human donor in good health.

The gene calls are TRBV28 and TRBJ2-5; D may be TRBD1 or TRBD2 (5 bases each). Trimming removed 6 bases from V and 4 bases from J, with 15 bases in between. Germline V gene data show CDR1 as MDHEN and CDR2 as SYDVKM. The CDR3 loop spans 14 amino acids. CDR3 sequence reads: CASRSGTFGETQYF. The CDR3 DNA is TGTGCCAGCAGGTCCGGGACCTTCGGAGAGACCCAGTACTTC.

The chain recombines TRBV4-1 with TRBJ2-5; no reliable D call. Germline V gene sequence: CDR1 MGHRA, CDR2 YSYEKL. CDR3 size: 15 residues. Trimming left V 1 base short and J 5 bases short, with 14 bases between. Here the CDR3 DNA reads TGCGCCAGCAGCCAAGCGGGCTCGGCGTGGGAGACCCAGTACTTC. This translates into CASSQAGSAWETQYF.

The chain carries TRBV5-6 and TRBJ2-1; tentative D call: TRBD1 (6 bases). V was shortened by 0 bases and J by 2 bases, with 12 bases between the two germline ends. Germline CDR1 SGHDT, CDR2 YYEEEE. CDR3 size: 16 residues. CDR3 in amino acids: CASSLVDRQPYNEQFF. The CDR3, as DNA: TGTGCCAGCAGCTTGGTCGACAGGCAACCCTACAATGAGCAGTTCTTC.

This chain joins TRBV19 and TRBJ1-1; unclear D gene. Germline V gene lookup returns CDR1 LNHDA and CDR2 SQIVND (reference sequence). V was pared by 9 bases and J by 0 bases, with 11 bases between. The CDR3 contains 13 residues. The CDR3 is CASSRRMNTEAFF. DNA of the CDR3: TGTGCCAGCTCCAGGAGAATGAACACTGAAGCTTTCTTT.

V is TRBV29-1 and J is TRBJ2-3; D perhaps matches TRBD2 (6 bases). Germline V gives CDR1 SQVTM, CDR2 ANQGSEA. This CDR3 is 15 amino acids long. Trimming cost V 5 bases and J 0 bases, with 15 bases left between them. This CDR3 is CSVSPGGTSTDTQYF. CDR3 in DNA: TGCAGCGTTTCCCCTGGCGGGACTAGCACAGATACGCAGTATTTT.

The chain combines TRBV18 with TRBJ1-2; D is perhaps TRBD1 (5 bases). Germline V lookup: CDR1 KGHSH, CDR2 LQKENI. CDR3 length equals 15 residues. V lost 1 base, J lost 2 bases, and 11 bases lay in between. CDR3 loop: CASSPQEQENYGYTF. In nucleotides, the CDR3 is TGTGCCAGCTCACCACAAGAACAGGAGAACTATGGCTACACCTTC.

This clone has just one count. This rearrangement joins TRBV5-6 to TRBJ1-1; D unclear. This CDR3 comprises 14 residues. Germline V gene lookup returns CDR1 SGHDT and CDR2 YYEEEE. V was trimmed by 2 bases and J by 3 bases, leaving 11 bases between them. The CDR3 DNA reads as TGTGCCAGCAGCTTCTTCCGACTGTACACTGAAGCTTTCTTT. Translation: CASSFFRLYTEAFF.

The chain's CDR3 is CASSRQTGRETQYF. As DNA, the CDR3 is TGTGCCAGCAGTCGACAGACAGGGCGAGAGACCCAGTACTTC. The V gene is TRBV27, the J gene TRBJ2-5, with 7 bases identical to TRBD1. The V segment lost 5 bases and the J segment 4 bases; nucleotides outside the gene matches: 7. Germline-derived CDR1 and CDR2 are MNHEY and SMNVEV (reference sequence). The CDR3 is 14 residues long.

The genes are TRBV5-1 and TRBJ1-1; possible D gene TRBD1, 5 bases. V lost 3 bases and J lost 6, with 15 bases in between. CDR3 length: 14 amino acids. The germline V gene encodes CDR1 SGHRS and CDR2 YFSETQ. CDR3 bases: TGCGCCAGCAGCTCCGGGACGCCTACATCTGAAGCTTTCTTT. Its translation is CASSSGTPTSEAFF.

This CDR3 reads CASSPQGAKTQYF. As DNA, the CDR3 is TGTGCCAGCTCACCACAGGGGGCAAAGACCCAGTACTTC. The chain recombines TRBV18 with TRBJ2-5; 7 bases are a match to TRBD1. This CDR3 comprises 13 residues. Germline trimming cut 1 base from V and 6 bases from J; bases unmatched to any gene: 2. Germline V lookup: CDR1 KGHSH, CDR2 LQKENI.

The chain employs TRBV3-1 (or the pseudogene TRBV3-2) and TRBJ2-6; 7 positions agree with TRBD1. Losses at the gene ends were 0 bases for V and 0 bases for J; bases not matched to a gene: 5. CDR3 length equals 18 residues. Germline V gene sequence: CDR1 LGHDT, CDR2 YNNKEL (reference sequence). The CDR3 coding sequence is TGTGCCAGCAGCCAAGATATTACAGGGGCCTCTGGGGCCAACGTCCTGACTTTC. Translating it yields CASSQDITGASGANVLTF.

This clone was seen only a few times. The V and J genes are TRBV3-1 (or the pseudogene TRBV3-2) and TRBJ2-7; possibly TRBD2 for D (5 bases). Germline assignment: CDR1 LGHDT and CDR2 YNNKEL (reference sequence). V gave up 2 bases and J gave up 7 bases, with 12 bases separating them. This CDR3 has 13 residues. This CDR3 reads CASSQTQRKEQYF. The DNA of the CDR3 is TGTGCCAGCAGCCAAACACAGCGGAAGGAGCAGTACTTC.

The chain joins TRBV6-1 to TRBJ2-7; D may be TRBD2 (7 bases). Deletions cut 0 bases from V and 5 bases from J, with 11 bases between. Per germline, CDR1 MNHNS and CDR2 SASEGT. The CDR3 has 14 amino acids. CDR3 DNA: TGTGCCAGCAGTGAAGCAGGGGGGGGACACGAGCAGTACTTC. Its translation: CASSEAGGGHEQYF.

The chain couples TRBV6-2 or TRBV6-3 to TRBJ2-3; the match to TRBD2 covers 7 bases. CDR3 size: 15 residues. V lost 6 bases, J lost 2 bases, and 8 bases stayed unmatched. Germline-derived CDR1 and CDR2 are MNHEY and SVGEGT. The CDR3 region has the DNA TGTGCCAGCAGCTTATGGGGGGGAAACACAGATACGCAGTATTTT. Its translation: CASSLWGGNTDTQYF.

The rearrangement joins TRBV7-6 to TRBJ1-2; D is possibly TRBD1 (6 bases). CDR1 is SGHVS, CDR2 FNYEAQ, per germline. Trimming shortened V by 1 base and J by 3 bases, and 12 bases separated the two germline ends. This CDR3 is built from 15 residues. CDR3 nucleotide sequence: TGTGCCAGCAGCTTAGGGTCCGGGGGCGACTATGGCTACACCTTC. Its protein product is CASSLGSGGDYGYTF.

In this sample, this clone turned up a few times. The CDR3 here is CASSLVGGALYEQYF. CDR3 DNA sequence: TGTGCCAGCAGCTTAGTTGGGGGCGCCCTCTACGAGCAGTACTTC. This chain uses TRBV7-2 with TRBJ2-7; TRBD1 is a possible D gene (6 bases). This CDR3 region has 15 residues. Germline values: CDR1 SGHTA, CDR2 FQGNSA. V was trimmed by 1 base and J by 3 bases, leaving 13 bases between them.

This clone was recorded a few times. The chain is built from TRBV9 and TRBJ2-2; 10 bases line up with TRBD2. J lost 0 bases, V lost 0 bases, and 8 bases had no gene match. Germline CDR1 reads SGDLS; CDR2 reads YYNGEE. The CDR3 extends over 19 amino acids. CDR3 loop: CASSVALAGDPANTGELFF. The CDR3 nucleotides are TGTGCCAGCAGCGTAGCCCTAGCGGGAGACCCCGCGAACACCGGGGAGCTGTTTTTT.

The rearrangement links TRBV5-6 to TRBJ2-7; 9 bases map to TRBD1. Losses at the gene ends were 0 bases for V and 3 bases for J; bases not matched to a gene: 4. Germline CDR1 is SGHDT and CDR2 is YYEEEE. The CDR3 extends over 15 amino acids. This CDR3 is CASSLVGTGNYEQYF. The CDR3 DNA reads as TGTGCCAGCAGCTTGGTTGGGACAGGGAACTACGAGCAGTACTTC.

The chain couples TRBV24-1 to TRBJ2-3; 8 nucleotides agree with TRBD2. Germline assignment: CDR1 KGHDR and CDR2 SFDVKD. The CDR3 has 17 amino acids. The V gene end was trimmed by 10 bases and the J gene end by 1 base; junction bases not matched to a gene: 15. The DNA of the CDR3 is TGTGCCACTTCCGCCTCGGGACTAGTTGGGGGCACAGATACGCAGTATTTT. Protein: CATSASGLVGGTDTQYF.

This clone was observed once. The gene calls are TRBV19 and TRBJ2-5; D assignment may be TRBD1 or TRBD2 (5 bases each). Per the germline V gene, CDR1 is LNHDA and CDR2 is SQIVND (reference sequence). This CDR3 has 15 residues. V was shortened by 5 bases and J by 4 bases, with 17 bases between the two germline ends. The CDR3 coding sequence is TGTGCCAGTAGTCCCCGGGTGATGGGGGTAGAGACCCAGTACTTC. This sequence encodes CASSPRVMGVETQYF.

This clone came up a few times. The CDR3 is CAWRGQGSYTF. The CDR3 DNA sequence: TGTGCCTGGAGGGGACAGGGTAGCTACACCTTC. This sequence joins TRBV30 and TRBJ1-2, with 9 bases fitting TRBD1. CDR3 length: 11 residues. Germline values: CDR1 GTSNPN, CDR2 SVGIG (reference sequence). The junction had 2 bases not matched to a gene; V was cut back by 3 bases and J by 9 bases.

The chain is built from TRBV6-1 and TRBJ2-2, with 8 bases fitting TRBD2. This CDR3 has 14 residues. Looked up from germline, CDR1 is MNHNS and CDR2 is SASEGT. V was pared by 3 bases and J by 6 bases, with 3 bases of the junction left unmatched. In nucleotides, the CDR3 is TGTGCCAGCAGTGATGGTAGCGGGGCCGGGGAGCTGTTTTTT. Translation: CASSDGSGAGELFF.

The chain combines TRBV5-1 with TRBJ1-1; D not resolved. The CDR3 runs 14 residues. Germline loops: CDR1 SGHRS, CDR2 YFSETQ. Trimming left V 2 bases short and J 4 bases short, with 12 bases between. DNA of the CDR3: TGCGCCAGCAGCTTCACATGGGGTGGCACTGAAGCTTTCTTT. It is translated as CASSFTWGGTEAFF.

The chain joins TRBV7-6 to TRBJ2-1; 7 bases are a match to TRBD2. This CDR3 is built from 17 residues. With 2 bases clipped from V and 0 bases from J, the junction kept 7 bases outside the gene matches. Germline CDR1 reads SGHVS; CDR2 reads FNYEAQ. The CDR3 spells CASSLLMRGSSYNEQFF. The CDR3 nucleotides read TGTGCCAGCAGCTTATTGATGCGGGGGAGCTCCTACAATGAGCAGTTCTTC.

This chain links TRBV5-6 with TRBJ1-1; D ambiguous. This CDR3 spans 14 amino acids. V was pared by 5 bases and J by 8 bases, with 19 bases between. Germline assignment: CDR1 SGHDT and CDR2 YYEEEE. Here the CDR3 reads CASRTRTVSGEAFF. DNA for the CDR3: TGTGCCAGCAGAACCAGGACTGTATCTGGAGAAGCTTTCTTT.

CDR3 coding DNA: TGTGCCAGCAGCTTGGCCAACGCAGGGCACAATGAGCAGTTCTTC. Protein: CASSLANAGHNEQFF. The chain recombines TRBV5-4 with TRBJ2-1; TRBD1 might be the D (5 bases). This CDR3 has 15 amino acids. Trimming cost V 0 bases and J 5 bases, with 12 bases left between them. Germline loops: CDR1 SGHNT, CDR2 YYREEE (reference sequence). Full variable domain (remainder filled in from reference TRBV5-4 and TRBJ2-1): ETGVTQSPTHLIKTRGQQVTLRCSSQSGHNTVSWYQQALGQGPQFIFQYYREEENGRGNFPPRFSGLQFPNYSSELNVNALELDDSALYLCASSLANAGHNEQFFGPGTRLTVL.

The chain has TRBV30 and TRBJ1-4; TRBD1 matches at 7 bases. The CDR3 totals 19 residues. Germline CDR1 reads GTSNPN; CDR2 reads SVGIG (reference sequence). V lost 1 base to trimming and J lost 0 bases; unmatched junction nucleotides: 14. CDR3 loop: CAWSAGGGVRIATNEKLFF. CDR3 nucleotide sequence: TGTGCCTGGAGTGCAGGGGGGGGCGTCCGAATTGCAACTAATGAAAAACTGTTTTTT.

V gene TRBV3-1 (or the pseudogene TRBV3-2) combines with J gene TRBJ1-5, with 11 bases aligning to TRBD1. CDR1 is LGHDT and CDR2 is YNNKEL in the germline V gene (reference sequence). Trimming removed 4 bases from V and 5 bases from J; junction bases left unmatched: 7. This CDR3 has 16 amino acids. CDR3 bases: TGTGCCAGCAGCCCTGGACAGGGGGCGACCCATCAGCCCCAGCATTTT. Translation gives CASSPGQGATHQPQHF.

The V call is TRBV29-1, the J call TRBJ1-1; the D gene is possibly TRBD1 (5 bases). Germline CDR1 reads SQVTM; CDR2 reads ANQGSEA. The CDR3 length is 15 residues. V dropped 1 base and J dropped 3 bases, with 15 bases sitting between them. CDR3 loop: CSVEGQSGAYTEAFF. The CDR3 nucleotides are TGCAGCGTTGAAGGTCAGAGTGGGGCTTACACTGAAGCTTTCTTT.

The CDR3 spells CASTFNGRTEAFF. The CDR3 DNA follows: TGTGCCAGTACCTTCAACGGGCGGACTGAAGCTTTCTTT. The V gene is TRBV19, the J gene TRBJ1-1; no reliable D call. The V and J ends lost 7 bases and 5 bases respectively, with 14 bases between them. Germline V gene sequence: CDR1 LNHDA, CDR2 SQIVND (reference sequence). The CDR3 runs to 13 residues.